One and the same sample provided the 8 T cell receptor beta chains below, sequenced in a study of neoadjuvant anti-PD-1 for oral cavity cancer. Clones were sequenced by immunoSEQ multiplex PCR, and TCRdb holds only the in-frame ones, with some missing. The sample holds approximately 10,000 clones, 50% to 80% seen once. Specified time point: after neoadjuvant nivolumab, at surgical resection. This specimen consisted of PBMCs, obtained after nivolumab (anti-PD-1) treatment. These receptors were taken from a person between 35 and 79 years old with oral cavity squamous cell carcinoma.

V is TRBV7-9 and J is TRBJ1-4, with D hard to call. The germline gives CDR1 SEHNR, CDR2 FQNEAQ (reference sequence). Trimming left V 3 bases short and J 8 bases short, with 22 bases between. The CDR3 is 17 amino acids. The CDR3 loop is CASSLMDSWGQWEKLFF. The DNA of the CDR3 is TGTGCCAGCAGCTTGATGGATTCATGGGGTCAGTGGGAAAAACTGTTTTTT.

The chain is built from TRBV10-2 and TRBJ1-2; TRBD1 aligns across 7 bases. This CDR3 is 13 amino acids long. Germline CDR1 reads WSHSY; CDR2 reads SAAADI. V was clipped by 0 bases and J by 5 bases; unmatched bases: 0. CDR3 in amino acids: CASSESTGYGYTF. The CDR3 DNA sequence: TGCGCCAGCAGTGAGTCGACAGGGTATGGCTACACCTTC.

In this sample, this clone turned up a few times. The chain uses TRBV7-9 and TRBJ2-7; D might be TRBD1 (6 bases). The CDR3 extends over 15 amino acids. Deletions cut 1 base from V and 5 bases from J, with 15 bases between. CDR1 and CDR2 from the germline V gene are SEHNR and FQNEAQ (reference sequence). CDR3 nucleotide sequence: TGTGCCAGCAGCTTAGGGTCGAGGGGGAGCGACGAGCAGTACTTC. This encodes CASSLGSRGSDEQYF.

This clone occurred once. The chain uses TRBV10-3 and TRBJ2-3; no clear D gene. CDR1 ENHRY and CDR2 SYGVKD come from the germline V gene. V lost 6 bases and J 3 bases, leaving 10 bases between the germline ends. The CDR3 is 13 residues long. The CDR3 region has the DNA TGTGCCATCAGGGGAATCGGAACAGATACGCAGTATTTT. The encoded protein is CAIRGIGTDTQYF.

This clone was counted only a few times. The chain is built from TRBV14 and TRBJ1-4, with unresolved D. CDR1 is SGHDN, CDR2 FVKESK, per germline. The CDR3 covers 12 residues. The V and J ends lost 3 bases and 8 bases respectively, with 7 bases between them. The CDR3 sequence is CASSHSREKLFF. The CDR3 DNA sequence: TGTGCCAGCAGCCACAGTAGAGAAAAACTGTTTTTT. The full variable domain, in which reference TRBV14 and TRBJ1-4 provide the parts outside the CDR3, is EAGVTQFPSHSVIEKGQTVTLRCDPISGHDNLYWYRRVMGKEIKFLLHFVKESKQDESGMPNNRFLAERTGGTYSTLKVQPAELEDSGVYFCASSHSREKLFFGSGTQLSVL.

The CDR3 loop reads CASSIEERGEAFF. For the CDR3, the DNA is TGTGCCAGTAGTATAGAGGAGCGCGGTGAAGCTTTCTTT. This sequence joins TRBV19 and TRBJ1-1; D uncertain. Deletions cut 0 bases from V and 7 bases from J, with 9 bases between. CDR1 is LNHDA, CDR2 SQIVND, per germline (reference sequence). CDR3 length equals 13 residues.

The chain links TRBV6-4 to TRBJ1-5; 7 nucleotides align to TRBD1. Trimming took 5 bases from V and 4 from J; bases not matched to a gene: 8. The germline gives CDR1 MRHNA, CDR2 SNTAGT. CDR3 length: 15 residues. The DNA of the CDR3 is TGTGCCAGCAGTAAGGAGGGGGCAGGGAATCAGCCCCAGCATTTT. Its protein is CASSKEGAGNQPQHF.

This clone has only a few counts. The chain has TRBV7-9 and TRBJ1-5; D call uncertain. The V gene's germline CDR1 is SEHNR and CDR2 FQNEAQ (reference sequence). CDR3 length equals 12 residues. The V gene lost 3 bases and the J gene lost 4 bases, with 4 bases spanning the gap. The CDR3 nucleotides are TGTGCCAGCAGCTTTCCTAATCAGCCCCAGCATTTT. Amino acid sequence: CASSFPNQPQHF.